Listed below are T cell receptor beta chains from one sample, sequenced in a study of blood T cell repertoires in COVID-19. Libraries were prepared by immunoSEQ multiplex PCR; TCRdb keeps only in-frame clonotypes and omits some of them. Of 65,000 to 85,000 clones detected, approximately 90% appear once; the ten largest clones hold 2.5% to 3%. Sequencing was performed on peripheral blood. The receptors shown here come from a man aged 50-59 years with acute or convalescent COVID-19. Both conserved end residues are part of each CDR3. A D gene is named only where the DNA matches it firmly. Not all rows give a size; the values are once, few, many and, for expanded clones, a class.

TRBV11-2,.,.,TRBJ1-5,TGTGCCAGCAGCCCTCGGACGGGGGACAATCAGCCCCAGCATTTT,CASSPRTGDNQPQHF
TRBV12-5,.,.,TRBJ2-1,TGTGCTAGTGGTTTGGCTTCCGGCAGGGACAATGAGCAGTTCTTC,CASGLASGRDNEQFF
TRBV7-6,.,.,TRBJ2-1,TGTGCCAGCAGCTTAGTGACTAGTCTCCGCAATGAGCAGTTCTTC,CASSLVTSLRNEQFF
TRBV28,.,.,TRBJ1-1,TGTGCCAGCAGGGCCGGGGTGAACACTGAAGCTTTCTTT,CASRAGVNTEAFF
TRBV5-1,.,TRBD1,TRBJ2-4,TGCGCCAGCAGCTTGATTGGGGGACAGGGACAGAGCAACATTCAGTACTTC,CASSLIGGQGQSNIQYF
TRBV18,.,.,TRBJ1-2,TGTGCCAGCTCACCAGCCCGCCAGACAGAGAACTATGGCTACACCTTC,CASSPARQTENYGYTF
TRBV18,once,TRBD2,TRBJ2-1,TGTGCCAGCTCACCAGATCTAGCGGACAATGAGCAGTTCTTC,CASSPDLADNEQFF
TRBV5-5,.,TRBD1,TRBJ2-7,TGTGCCAGCAGCGCCGGGACAGGGGGTTACGAGCAGTACTTC,CASSAGTGGYEQYF
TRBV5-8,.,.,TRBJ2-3,TGTGCCAGCAGCTCCGCCGCGGATACGCAGTATTTT,CASSSAADTQYF
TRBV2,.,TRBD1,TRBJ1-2,TGTGCCAGCAGTGAACAGGGACAGGGTAACGGCTACACCTTC,CASSEQGQGNGYTF
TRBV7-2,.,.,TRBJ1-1,TGTGCCAGCAGCCTAAACCGACTGAATACTGAAGCTTTCTTT,CASSLNRLNTEAFF
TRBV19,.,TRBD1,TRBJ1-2,TGTGCCAGTAGACTAACAGGGGGAGGGTATGGCTACACCTTC,CASRLTGGGYGYTF
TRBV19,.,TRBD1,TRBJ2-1,TGTGCCAGTGCCCCCGGACAGGGCGGGAAGCAGTTCTTC,CASAPGQGGKQFF
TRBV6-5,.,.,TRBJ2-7,TGTGCCAGCAGTTACCTCGCGGCTAGCCAGAAAAACGAGCAGTACTTC,CASSYLAASQKNEQYF
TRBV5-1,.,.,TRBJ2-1,TGCGCCAGCAGCTTATACAGCTCCTACAATGAGCAGTTCTTC,CASSLYSSYNEQFF
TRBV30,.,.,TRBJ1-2,TGTGCCTGGAGCAGACAGATTCTTGGCTACACCTTC,CAWSRQILGYTF
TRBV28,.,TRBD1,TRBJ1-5,TGTGCCAGCAGTTTAAGCCGCGGGACAGCAAATCAGCCCCAGCATTTT,CASSLSRGTANQPQHF
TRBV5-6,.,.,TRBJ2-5,TGTGCCAGCAGCTTGTCGAGAGAGACCCAGTACTTC,CASSLSRETQYF
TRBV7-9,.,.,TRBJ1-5,TGTGCCAGCAGCTTAGCCAGGGTGGATCAGCCCCAGCATTTT,CASSLARVDQPQHF
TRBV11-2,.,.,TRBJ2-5,TGTGCCAGCAGCTCTTCGGGACTCACCCAAGAGACCCAGTACTTC,CASSSSGLTQETQYF
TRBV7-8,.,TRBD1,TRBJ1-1,TGTGCCAGCAGCTTAGCGATACCTATACCGGAGGGACAGGGGGCGCGCACTGAAGCTTTCTTT,CASSLAIPIPEGQGARTEAFF
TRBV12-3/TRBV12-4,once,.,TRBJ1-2,TGTGCCAGCAGTTTAGGAGGGTTTAATGGCTACACCTTC,CASSLGGFNGYTF
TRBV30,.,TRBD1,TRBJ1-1,TGTGCCTGGAAGGACAGGGGCCTGAACACTGAAGCTTTCTTT,CAWKDRGLNTEAFF
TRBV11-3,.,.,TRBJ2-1,TGTGCCAGCAGTCCCGACTCCCCTCCCTCTGGTGAGCAGTTCTTC,CASSPDSPPSGEQFF
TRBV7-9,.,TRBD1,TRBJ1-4,TGTGCCAGCAGCCAAACCGGGACAGGTCTTGAAAAACTGTTTTTT,CASSQTGTGLEKLFF
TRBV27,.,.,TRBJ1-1,TGTGCCAGCAGCCTCGGGACTCTTATTGGTCGTGGGACTGAAGCTTTCTTT,CASSLGTLIGRGTEAFF
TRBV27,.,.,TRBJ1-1,TGTGCCAGCAGTCCAATTCAATGGGGGGGCCCAGCTTTCTTT,CASSPIQWGGPAFF
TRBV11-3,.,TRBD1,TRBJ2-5,TGTGCCAGCAGCGCCCGGACAGGGTTACAGACCCAGTACTTC,CASSARTGLQTQYF
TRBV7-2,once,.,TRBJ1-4,TGTGCCAGCAGCTTAGCAGGGGGTGAAAAACTGTTTTTT,CASSLAGGEKLFF